A single sample is the source of the 15 T cell receptor beta chains below, sequenced in a study of spatial heterogeneity in lung cancer. For these receptors, no antigen is known. Findings of the study overall: Higher tumor mutation counts went along with higher counts of expanded intratumoral alpha and beta TCRs.

Each CDR3 protein is one row after TCRdb ran MiXCR on the 5' RACE reads. The sample gives roughly 5,100 distinct CDR3 sequences, about 7.6% of which show up once; less than 20% is in the top ten. The time point: sample taken at primary tumor resection. The sequences come from lung tumor tissue, collected at surgery. The receptors come from a female donor with early-stage non-small cell lung cancer.

The table lists this clonotype with a few counts. This chain joins TRBV18 and TRBJ2-2; TRBD2 agrees at 8 bases. V lost 8 bases to trimming and J lost 1 base; unmatched junction nucleotides: 3. The CDR3 loop spans 14 amino acids. The germline CDR1 and CDR2 sequences are KGHSH and LQKENI. The CDR3 protein is CASLGLGNTGELFF. CDR3 DNA: TGTGCCAGCCTGGGACTAGGGAACACCGGGGAGCTGTTTTTT.

About this clonotype: A much larger clone lies one base from this, so it may be a read error. The chain has TRBV6-6 and TRBJ2-7; TRBD2 is a possible D gene (6 bases). V was trimmed by 8 bases and J by 0 bases, leaving 17 bases between them. Germline assignment: CDR1 MNHNY and CDR2 SVGAGI (reference sequence). The CDR3 is 15 residues long. Here the CDR3 reads CASGALYGSSYEQYF. The CDR3, as DNA: TGTGCCAGCGGTGCCCTCTACGGGAGCTCCTACGAGCAGTACTTC.

This clonotype is medium-sized (0.01 to 0.1%). The chain joins TRBV11-3 to TRBJ2-5, with TRBD2 matching 7 bases. V trimming: 5 bases; J trimming: 4 bases; junction bases outside the gene matches: 7. Germline CDR1 SGHNT, CDR2 YENEEA. The CDR3 is 14 amino acids. The CDR3 DNA reads TGTGCCAGCAGCCCCCATGCGGGGGTAGAGACCCAGTACTTC. Translation: CASSPHAGVETQYF.

In its sample, this clonotype was seen a few times. The J gene is TRBJ2-1, the V gene TRBV7-2, with TRBD2 identical over 8 bases. V was clipped by 5 bases and J by 2 bases; unmatched bases: 5. The germline gives CDR1 SGHTA, CDR2 FQGNSA. The CDR3 sequence is 15 residues long. The chain's CDR3 is CASSQTSGPYNEQFF. The CDR3 region has the DNA TGTGCCAGCAGCCAAACTAGCGGCCCCTACAATGAGCAGTTCTTC.

The rearrangement uses TRBV5-1 and TRBJ2-1; 9 nucleotides align to TRBD1. CDR3 length equals 15 residues. J lost 2 bases, V lost 7 bases, and 7 bases had no gene match. The germline CDR1 and CDR2 sequences are SGHRS and YFSETQ. CDR3: CASGVGQGAYNEQFF. CDR3 coding DNA: TGCGCCAGCGGGGTGGGACAGGGTGCCTACAATGAGCAGTTCTTC. Full variable domain (remainder filled in from reference TRBV5-1 and TRBJ2-1): KAGVTQTPRYLIKTRGQQVTLSCSPISGHRSVSWYQQTPGQGLQFLFEYFSETQRNKGNFPGRFSGRQFSNSRSEMNVSTLELGDSALYLCASGVGQGAYNEQFFGPGTRLTVL.

Only a few counts were recorded for this clonotype. This chain links TRBV28 with TRBJ1-1, with 8 bases aligning to TRBD1. Germline CDR1 MDHEN, CDR2 SYDVKM. V gave up 6 bases and J gave up 4 bases; unmatched junction bases: 1. The CDR3 contains 12 residues. The CDR3 nucleotides are TGTGCCAGCAGCACAGGGGGCACTGAAGCTTTCTTT. Translation: CASSTGGTEAFF.

This clonotype showed up just a few times. The chain links TRBV5-6 to TRBJ1-5, with D maybe TRBD1 (5 bases). Germline CDR1 and CDR2: SGHDT and YYEEEE. The CDR3 runs 14 residues. The V end was cut by 1 base, the J end by 7 bases, with 12 bases between. CDR3 sequence: CASSLRSGLQPQHF. The DNA for the CDR3 is TGTGCCAGCAGCTTGAGGTCAGGGCTGCAGCCCCAGCATTTT. The full variable domain, completed using reference TRBV5-6 and TRBJ1-5, is DAGVTQSPTHLIKTRGQQVTLRCSPKSGHDTVSWYQQALGQGPQFIFQYYEEEERQRGNFPDRFSGHQFPNYSSELNVNALLLGDSALYLCASSLRSGLQPQHFGDGTRLSIL.

This clonotype is deemed medium-sized. The chain carries TRBV7-2 and TRBJ1-1, with D possibly TRBD1 on 6 matching bases. Trimming left V 6 bases short and J 1 base short, with 9 bases between. The CDR3 extends over 13 amino acids. Germline V gene lookup returns CDR1 SGHTA and CDR2 FQGNSA. The CDR3 DNA follows: TGTGCCAGCAGGGGACAACCGAACACTGAAGCTTTCTTT. Residues: CASRGQPNTEAFF.

This rearrangement joins TRBV28 to TRBJ2-1; D tentatively reads TRBD1 or TRBD2 (6 bases each). The CDR3 runs 14 residues. In germline, CDR1 is MDHEN, CDR2 SYDVKM. V lost 3 bases to trimming and J lost 6 bases, with 12 bases between them. The DNA of the CDR3 is TGTGCCAGCAGTTTGGGGGCGGGGATCAATGAGCAGTTCTTC. This encodes CASSLGAGINEQFF.

This clonotype is deemed medium-sized. V is TRBV10-1 and J is TRBJ2-4; possibly TRBD1 or TRBD2 for D (5 bases each). Trimming took off 4 bases at V and 1 base at J, with 8 bases between the two ends. CDR1 and CDR2 from the germline V gene are WNHNN and SYGVQD (reference sequence). The CDR3 runs to 14 residues. CDR3 bases: TGCGCCAGCAGTGCCGAGGGGGCCAAAAACATTCAGTACTTC. As protein: CASSAEGAKNIQYF.

This clonotype is medium-sized. V usage is TRBV12-3 or TRBV12-4 and J usage is TRBJ1-3; TRBD1 is a possible D gene (6 bases). V shed 7 bases and J shed 0 bases, with 10 bases lying between them. CDR3 length: 14 residues. In nucleotides, the CDR3 is TGTGCCAGCAAACCCAGGGGCTCTGGAAACACCATATATTTT. Translated: CASKPRGSGNTIYF.

This clonotype is labeled as medium-sized. This rearrangement joins TRBV12-3 or TRBV12-4 to TRBJ2-7; the match to TRBD1 covers 11 bases. Trimming removed 4 bases from V and 2 bases from J; junction bases left unmatched: 4. The CDR3 spans 15 residues. CDR3 amino acids: CASSSGGQGAYEQYF. The CDR3 DNA sequence: TGTGCCAGCAGTTCCGGGGGACAGGGGGCCTACGAGCAGTACTTC.

This clonotype was found a few times. The chain joins TRBV12-3 or TRBV12-4 to TRBJ1-6; possibly TRBD1 for D (6 bases). V was pared by 2 bases and J by 4 bases, with 9 bases between. CDR3 length: 15 residues. The CDR3 nucleotides are TGTGCCAGCAGTTTAACAGGGTTGTATAATTCACCCCTCCACTTT. This encodes CASSLTGLYNSPLHF.

This sequence joins TRBV6-5 and TRBJ1-6, with 7 nucleotides matching TRBD1. Germline V lookup: CDR1 MNHEY, CDR2 SVGAGI. CDR3 size: 14 residues. Trimming at V came to 5 bases and at J to 5 bases, leaving 3 bases not matched to a gene. The CDR3 nucleotides are TGTGCCAGCAGTAAGGGGGCTGATAATTCACCCCTCCACTTT. Translated, it gives CASSKGADNSPLHF.

This clonotype was detected only a few times. The gene calls are TRBV28 and TRBJ2-1, with D maybe TRBD2 (7 bases). Trimming left V 2 bases short and J 9 bases short, with 14 bases between. This CDR3 is built from 14 residues. The germline V gene has CDR1 MDHEN and CDR2 SYDVKM. CDR3 sequence (DNA): TGTGCCAGCAGTTTACCCGGCGGGGGCAGTGAGCAGTTCTTC. This sequence encodes CASSLPGGGSEQFF.